This entry lists 18 T cell receptor beta chains sequenced from one sample in a study of blood T cell repertoires in COVID-19. TCRdb's copy holds only in-frame clones and misses some; the assay was immunoSEQ multiplex PCR. The sample lists about 200,000 clones; approximately 83% were seen once. The specimen was peripheral blood. All receptors come from a man aged 35 to 55 with acute or convalescent COVID-19.

The CDR3 bases are TGTGCCAGCTCACCTTTCAGCGGTGGCAATCAGCCCCAGCATTTT. Translating gives CASSPFSGGNQPQHF. This rearrangement joins TRBV18 to TRBJ1-5; D is unresolved. This CDR3 has 15 residues. Germline-derived CDR1 and CDR2 are KGHSH and LQKENI. The V gene lost 3 bases and the J gene lost 2 bases, with 11 bases spanning the gap.

This clone was observed a single time. The V call is TRBV5-1, the J call TRBJ2-2, with TRBD2 matching 11 bases. CDR1 SGHRS and CDR2 YFSETQ come from the germline V gene. Trimming took 6 bases from V and 7 from J; bases not matched to a gene: 11. The CDR3 contains 16 residues. CDR3 residues: CASTPVLAGGIGELFF. CDR3 nucleotides: TGCGCCAGCACCCCTGTTCTAGCGGGGGGAATCGGGGAGCTGTTTTTT.

The genes are TRBV29-1 and TRBJ2-7; D not resolved. CDR1 and CDR2 (germline): SQVTM, ANQGSEA. The CDR3 covers 13 residues. Trimming pared 2 bases from V and 0 bases from J, leaving 8 bases between. CDR3 bases: TGCAGCGTTGAATTTACCGGCTCCTACGAGCAGTACTTC. It yields the protein CSVEFTGSYEQYF.

This rearrangement joins TRBV19 to TRBJ1-5, with a weak D call TRBD1 (5 bases). Trimming removed 1 base from V and 5 bases from J, with 9 bases in between. Germline V CDR1 and CDR2: LNHDA, SQIVND (reference sequence). CDR3 size: 14 residues. The CDR3 loop is CASSIVTADQPQHF. CDR3 nucleotides: TGTGCCAGTAGTATAGTGACAGCCGATCAGCCCCAGCATTTT. The variable domain in full, with the rest retrieved from reference TRBV19 and TRBJ1-5, is DGGITQSPKYLFRKEGQNVTLSCEQNLNHDAMYWYRQDPGQGLRLIYYSQIVNDFQKGDIAEGYSVSREKKESFPLTVTSAQKNPTAFYLCASSIVTADQPQHFGDGTRLSIL.

The J gene is TRBJ1-2, the V gene TRBV3-1 (or the pseudogene TRBV3-2), with a possible D match to TRBD1 (6 bases). The CDR3 consists of 17 residues. In germline, CDR1 is LGHDT, CDR2 YNNKEL (reference sequence). V was shortened by 0 bases and J by 6 bases, with 20 bases between the two germline ends. CDR3 nucleotides: TGTGCCAGCAGCCAAGATTTGAGACAGGTCTCCCCTCATGGCTACACCTTC. Protein product: CASSQDLRQVSPHGYTF.

This chain connects TRBV19 to TRBJ2-5; 7 bases map to TRBD1. Germline V gene data show CDR1 as LNHDA and CDR2 as SQIVND (reference sequence). The CDR3 extends over 14 amino acids. The V gene end was trimmed by 6 bases and the J gene end by 3 bases; junction bases not matched to a gene: 7. DNA for the CDR3: TGTGCCAGTAGCCAGACAGGGCCTGAAGAGACCCAGTACTTC. Translating gives CASSQTGPEETQYF.

V is TRBV6-5 and J is TRBJ2-7; D gene ambiguous. The CDR3 sequence is 10 residues long. V lost 8 bases, J lost 5 bases, and 7 bases lay in between. Germline V gene data show CDR1 as MNHEY and CDR2 as SVGAGI. The CDR3 region has the DNA TGTGCCAGCGGAGACCACGAGCAGTACTTC. Residues: CASGDHEQYF.

The rearrangement links TRBV5-1 to TRBJ1-1; a weak D match, TRBD1 (6 bases). This CDR3 has 15 residues. CDR1 and CDR2 from the germline V gene are SGHRS and YFSETQ. V lost 0 bases and J lost 4, with 13 bases in between. CDR3 coding DNA: TGCGCCAGCAGCTTGGAAGTAGGGGGGGTCACTGAAGCTTTCTTT. Translated: CASSLEVGGVTEAFF.

V usage is TRBV28 and J usage is TRBJ1-2; D is unresolved. Germline assignment: CDR1 MDHEN and CDR2 SYDVKM. V was cut by 4 bases and J by 4 bases, with 10 bases left in between. This CDR3 has 13 residues. This chain's CDR3 is CASSSRTGYGYTF. In DNA, the CDR3 is TGTGCCAGCAGTTCTCGGACTGGCTATGGCTACACCTTC.

The rearrangement uses TRBV7-3 and TRBJ2-3, with TRBD2 matching over 15 bases. The V gene end was trimmed by 4 bases and the J gene end by 6 bases; junction bases not matched to a gene: 5. The CDR3 length is 16 residues. The germline CDR1 and CDR2 sequences are SGHTA and FQGTGA. The CDR3 reads CASSSGLAGGVDTQYF. In DNA form, the CDR3 reads TGTGCCAGCAGCTCTGGACTAGCGGGAGGGGTTGATACGCAGTATTTT.

The chain carries TRBV27 and TRBJ1-1; D gene unclear. Trimming cost V 0 bases and J 1 base, with 9 bases left between them. Germline V CDR1 and CDR2: MNHEY, SMNVEV (reference sequence). The CDR3 extends over 15 amino acids. The CDR3 spells CASSLSGGRNTEAFF. For the CDR3, the DNA is TGTGCCAGCAGTTTATCGGGCGGGCGGAACACTGAAGCTTTCTTT.

The chain joins TRBV11-1 to TRBJ1-2; D remains unclear. Deletions cut 3 bases from V and 4 bases from J, with 6 bases between. The germline V gene encodes CDR1 SGHAT and CDR2 FQDESV (reference sequence). The CDR3 has 12 amino acids. Written as DNA, the CDR3 is TGTGCCAGCAGCTTTGGGAGCTATGGCTACACCTTC. Translating gives CASSFGSYGYTF.

This chain connects TRBV7-9 to TRBJ2-7, with D perhaps matching TRBD2 (6 bases). CDR3 length: 12 amino acids. The germline V gene encodes CDR1 SEHNR and CDR2 FQNEAQ (reference sequence). V was shortened by 3 bases and J by 3 bases, with 6 bases between the two germline ends. DNA for the CDR3: TGTGCCAGCAGCTTGACTAGCTACGAGCAGTACTTC. It encodes CASSLTSYEQYF.

The V call is TRBV9, the J call TRBJ2-3; D is unresolved. V shed 4 bases and J shed 6 bases, with 9 bases lying between them. The CDR3 is made up of 12 amino acids. Germline loops: CDR1 SGDLS, CDR2 YYNGEE. CDR3 loop: CASSRIGDTQYF. The DNA for the CDR3 is TGTGCCAGCAGCCGGATCGGGGATACGCAGTATTTT.

The sample holds one count of this clone. The chain combines TRBV29-1 with TRBJ1-1; 8 bases are shared with TRBD1. The CDR3 loop spans 15 amino acids. Germline values: CDR1 SQVTM, CDR2 ANQGSEA. J was trimmed by 1 base and V by 7 bases; bases with no gene match: 11. The CDR3 loop is CSATGAPRTNTEAFF. The CDR3 nucleotides read TGCAGCGCGACAGGGGCCCCCCGAACGAACACTGAAGCTTTCTTT.

This clone was counted a single time. The chain carries TRBV2 and TRBJ1-2; 8 positions match TRBD1. Germline-derived CDR1 and CDR2 are SNHLY and FYNNEI. Trimming at V came to 5 bases and at J to 7 bases, leaving 6 bases not matched to a gene. This CDR3 contains 13 residues. The CDR3: CASSFDRGGGYTF. In nucleotides, the CDR3 is TGTGCCAGCAGTTTTGACAGGGGCGGTGGCTACACCTTC.

V and J are TRBV5-1 and TRBJ2-5; 9 nucleotides align to TRBD2. This CDR3 contains 14 residues. Per germline, CDR1 SGHRS and CDR2 YFSETQ. With V trimmed by 4 bases and J by 5 bases, 6 bases remained unmatched. CDR3 region: CASSSTSGWETQYF. DNA of the CDR3: TGCGCCAGCAGCAGTACTAGCGGGTGGGAGACCCAGTACTTC.

This clone showed up just once. J is TRBJ1-1 and V is TRBV5-1, with 11 bases aligning to TRBD1. From germline, CDR1 is SGHRS and CDR2 YFSETQ. With V trimmed by 2 bases and J by 0 bases, 9 bases remained unmatched. This CDR3 has 18 amino acids. The CDR3 sequence is CASSFIRGQGVMNTEAFF. CDR3 coding DNA: TGCGCCAGCAGCTTCATACGGGGACAGGGGGTAATGAACACTGAAGCTTTCTTT.